Listed below are T cell receptor beta chains from one sample, sequenced in a study of cytomegalovirus exposure and HLA in healthy donors. Here immunoSEQ multiplex PCR was the method, and the copy in TCRdb shows in-frame clones only, minus some. This sample has tens of thousands of clones, with around three quarters found just once. The sequencing sample was made of PBMCs. The origin of the receptors is a female donor in good health and CMV-seronegative. Both conserved end residues are part of each CDR3. A D gene is named only where the DNA matches it firmly. Part of the rows lack a size; the others show once, few, many or a class for expanded clones.

clone_size,j_call,v_call,d_call,cdr3_nt,cdr3_aa
NA,TRBJ1-5,TRBV19,NA,TGTGCCAGTAGTATAAAGGGAGGGGCAAACCAGCTTAGCAATCAGCCCCAGCATTTT,CASSIKGGANQLSNQPQHF
few,TRBJ2-5,TRBV11-1,NA,TGTGCCAGCAGTGACACTAGGGAGACCCAGTACTTC,CASSDTRETQYF
NA,TRBJ1-6,TRBV27,TRBD1,TGTGCCAGCAGTTTACCACGACAGGGCCGTCATTCACCCCTCCACTTT,CASSLPRQGRHSPLHF
NA,TRBJ2-7,TRBV15,TRBD1,TGTGCCACCAGCAGGGCCGGGACAGGGAGCGAGCAGTACTTC,CATSRAGTGSEQYF
once,TRBJ1-1,TRBV7-9,NA,TGTGCCAGCAGCGCCCGGCGGGGGAGGACTGAAGCTTTCTTT,CASSARRGRTEAFF
NA,TRBJ1-1,TRBV19,NA,TGTGCCAGTAGTCCTAGGCCACGACGTGTTGAAGCTTTCTTT,CASSPRPRRVEAFF
NA,TRBJ2-1,TRBV5-6,TRBD2,TGTGCCAGCAGTTCCCCTAGCGGGAGCATTTCTGAGCAGTTCTTC,CASSSPSGSISEQFF
NA,TRBJ1-2,TRBV4-2,NA,TGTGCCAGCAGCCACGTAAGGGAGGGGAACTATGGCTACACCTTC,CASSHVREGNYGYTF
few,TRBJ2-1,TRBV7-2,NA,TGTGCCAGCAGCTTTAGGGGGTCAGATCCCTACAATGAGCAGTTCTTC,CASSFRGSDPYNEQFF
NA,TRBJ1-4,TRBV5-5,NA,TGTGCCAGCAGCCTTTCCCCAGGGTTGCTGGCTGAAAAACTGTTTTTT,CASSLSPGLLAEKLFF